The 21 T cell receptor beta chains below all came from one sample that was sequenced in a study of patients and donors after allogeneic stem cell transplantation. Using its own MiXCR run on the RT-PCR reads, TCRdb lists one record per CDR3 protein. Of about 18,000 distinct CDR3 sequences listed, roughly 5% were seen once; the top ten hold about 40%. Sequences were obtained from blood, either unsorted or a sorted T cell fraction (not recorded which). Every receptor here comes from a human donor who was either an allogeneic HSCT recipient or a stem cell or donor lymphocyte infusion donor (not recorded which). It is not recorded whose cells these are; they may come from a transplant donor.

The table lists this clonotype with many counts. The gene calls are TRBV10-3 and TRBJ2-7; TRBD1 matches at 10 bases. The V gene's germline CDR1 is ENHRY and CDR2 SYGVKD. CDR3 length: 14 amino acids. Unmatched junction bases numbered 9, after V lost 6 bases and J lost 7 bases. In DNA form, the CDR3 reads TGTGCCATCAGCGACCGACAGGGGGCGGGTGAGCAGTACTTC. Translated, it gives CAISDRQGAGEQYF.

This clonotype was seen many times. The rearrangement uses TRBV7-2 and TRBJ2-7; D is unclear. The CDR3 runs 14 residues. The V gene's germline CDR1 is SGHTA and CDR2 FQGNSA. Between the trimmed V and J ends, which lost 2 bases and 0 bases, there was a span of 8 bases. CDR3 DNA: TGTGCCAGCAGCTTATCCCGTAACTCCTACGAGCAGTACTTC. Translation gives CASSLSRNSYEQYF.

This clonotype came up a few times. CDR3 loop: CAISESRGGTGHYGYTF. The CDR3 DNA reads TGTGCCATCAGTGAGTCGAGGGGGGGGACAGGGCACTATGGCTACACCTTC. The chain uses TRBV10-3 and TRBJ1-2, with 9 bases matching TRBD1. The CDR3 consists of 17 residues. Germline CDR1 is ENHRY and CDR2 is SYGVKD. V lost 0 bases, J lost 3 bases, and 8 bases stayed unmatched.

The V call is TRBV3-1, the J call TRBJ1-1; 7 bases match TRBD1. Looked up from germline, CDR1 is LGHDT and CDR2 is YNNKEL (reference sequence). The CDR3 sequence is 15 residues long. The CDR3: CEDLSEGALNTEAFF. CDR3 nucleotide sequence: TGTGAAGATTTAAGTGAGGGGGCTCTGAACACTGAAGCTTTCTTT. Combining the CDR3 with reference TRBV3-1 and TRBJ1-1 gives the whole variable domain DTAVSQTPKYLVTQMGNDKSIKCEQNLGHDTMYWYKQDSKKFLKIMFSYNNKELIINETVPNRFSPKSPDKAHLNLHINSLELGDSAVYFCEDLSEGALNTEAFFGQGTRLTVV.

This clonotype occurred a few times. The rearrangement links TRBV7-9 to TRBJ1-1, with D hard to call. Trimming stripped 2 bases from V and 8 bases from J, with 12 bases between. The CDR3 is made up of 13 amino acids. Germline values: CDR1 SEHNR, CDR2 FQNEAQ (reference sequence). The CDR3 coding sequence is TGTGCCAGCAGCTTAATGGGCATAGCCGAAGCTTTCTTT. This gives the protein CASSLMGIAEAFF.

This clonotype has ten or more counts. The CDR3 region has the DNA TGTGCCAGCAGAGGACCCCGGGACAGCTTCTACGAGCAGTACTTC. This encodes CASRGPRDSFYEQYF. This chain connects TRBV27 to TRBJ2-7; 7 nucleotides agree with TRBD1. The length of the CDR3 is 15 residues. Unmatched junction bases numbered 11, after V lost 6 bases and J lost 3 bases. CDR1 and CDR2 from the germline V gene are MNHEY and SMNVEV (reference sequence).

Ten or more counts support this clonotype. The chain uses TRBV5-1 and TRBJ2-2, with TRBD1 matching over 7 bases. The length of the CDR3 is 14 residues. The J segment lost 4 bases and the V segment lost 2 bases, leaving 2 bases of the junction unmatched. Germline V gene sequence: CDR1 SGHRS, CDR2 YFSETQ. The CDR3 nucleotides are TGCGCCAGCAGCTTTACAGGGGCCACCGGGGAGCTGTTTTTT. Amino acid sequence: CASSFTGATGELFF.

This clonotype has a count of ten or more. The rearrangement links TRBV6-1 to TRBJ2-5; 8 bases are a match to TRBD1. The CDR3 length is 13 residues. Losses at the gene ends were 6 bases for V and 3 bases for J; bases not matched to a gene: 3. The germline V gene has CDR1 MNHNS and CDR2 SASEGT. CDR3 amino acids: CASRQGAKETQYF. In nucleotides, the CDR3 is TGTGCCAGCAGGCAGGGGGCAAAAGAGACCCAGTACTTC.

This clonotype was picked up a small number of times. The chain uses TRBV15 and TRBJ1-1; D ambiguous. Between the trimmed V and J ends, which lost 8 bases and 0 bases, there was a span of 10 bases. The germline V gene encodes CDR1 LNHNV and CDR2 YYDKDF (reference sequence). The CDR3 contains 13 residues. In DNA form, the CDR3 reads TGTGCCACCGGATTTGGGTTGAACACTGAAGCTTTCTTT. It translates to CATGFGLNTEAFF.

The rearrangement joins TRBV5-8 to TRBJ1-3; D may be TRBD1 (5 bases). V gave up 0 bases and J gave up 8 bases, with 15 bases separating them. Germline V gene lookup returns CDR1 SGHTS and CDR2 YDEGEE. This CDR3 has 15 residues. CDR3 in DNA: TGTGCCAGCAGCTTGGGGGGGGGGTCGTCGGACACCATATATTTT. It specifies CASSLGGGSSDTIYF.

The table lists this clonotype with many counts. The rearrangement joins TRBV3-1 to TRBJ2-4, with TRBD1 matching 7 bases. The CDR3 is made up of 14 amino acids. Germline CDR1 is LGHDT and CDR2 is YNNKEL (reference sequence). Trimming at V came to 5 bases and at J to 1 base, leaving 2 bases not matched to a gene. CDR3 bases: TGTGCCAGCAGCGAGGGACAGGCCAAAAACATTCAGTACTTC. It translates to CASSEGQAKNIQYF. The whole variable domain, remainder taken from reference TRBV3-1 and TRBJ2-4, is DTAVSQTPKYLVTQMGNDKSIKCEQNLGHDTMYWYKQDSKKFLKIMFSYNNKELIINETVPNRFSPKSPDKAHLNLHINSLELGDSAVYFCASSEGQAKNIQYFGAGTRLSVL.

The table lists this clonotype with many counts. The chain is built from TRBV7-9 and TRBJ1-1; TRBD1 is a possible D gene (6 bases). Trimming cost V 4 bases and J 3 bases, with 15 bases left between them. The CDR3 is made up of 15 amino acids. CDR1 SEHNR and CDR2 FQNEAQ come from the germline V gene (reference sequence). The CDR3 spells CASSSQQGSDTEAFF. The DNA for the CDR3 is TGTGCCAGCAGCTCTCAACAGGGATCGGACACTGAAGCTTTCTTT.

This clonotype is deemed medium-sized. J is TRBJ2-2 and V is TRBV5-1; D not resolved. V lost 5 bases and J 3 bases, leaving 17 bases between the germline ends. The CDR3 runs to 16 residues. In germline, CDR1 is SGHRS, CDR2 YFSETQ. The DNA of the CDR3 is TGCGCCAGCAGTAGTGGCGGTCTAGGTTACACCGGGGAGCTGTTTTTT. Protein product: CASSSGGLGYTGELFF. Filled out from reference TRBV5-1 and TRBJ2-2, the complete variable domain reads KAGVTQTPRYLIKTRGQQVTLSCSPISGHRSVSWYQQTPGQGLQFLFEYFSETQRNKGNFPGRFSGRQFSNSRSEMNVSTLELGDSALYLCASSSGGLGYTGELFFGEGSRLTVL.

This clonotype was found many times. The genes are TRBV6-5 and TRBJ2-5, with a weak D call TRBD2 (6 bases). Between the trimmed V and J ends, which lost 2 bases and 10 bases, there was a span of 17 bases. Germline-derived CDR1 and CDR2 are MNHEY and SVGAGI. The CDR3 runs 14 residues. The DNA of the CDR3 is TGTGCCAGCAGTTACGGGCTAGCCGCGCGGGGCCAGTACTTC. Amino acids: CASSYGLAARGQYF.

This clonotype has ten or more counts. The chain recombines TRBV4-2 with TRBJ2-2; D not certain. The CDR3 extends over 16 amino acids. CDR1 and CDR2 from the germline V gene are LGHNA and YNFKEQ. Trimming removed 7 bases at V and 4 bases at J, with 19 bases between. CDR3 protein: CASNLALVLATGELFF. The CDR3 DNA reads TGTGCCAGCAACCTCGCGCTAGTACTTGCCACCGGGGAGCTGTTTTTT.

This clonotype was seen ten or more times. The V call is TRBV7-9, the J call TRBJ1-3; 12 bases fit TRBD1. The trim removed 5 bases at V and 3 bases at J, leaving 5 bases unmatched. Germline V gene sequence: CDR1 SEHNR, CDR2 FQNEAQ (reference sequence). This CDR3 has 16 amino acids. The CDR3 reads CASSKGQGAIGNTIYF. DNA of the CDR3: TGTGCCAGCAGCAAGGGACAGGGGGCCATTGGAAACACCATATATTTT.

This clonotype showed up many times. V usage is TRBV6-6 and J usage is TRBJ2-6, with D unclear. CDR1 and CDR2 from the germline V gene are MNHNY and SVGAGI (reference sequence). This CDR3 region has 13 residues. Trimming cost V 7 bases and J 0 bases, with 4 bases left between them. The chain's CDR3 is CASMRSGANVLTF. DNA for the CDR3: TGTGCCAGCATGCGCTCTGGGGCCAACGTCCTGACTTTC.

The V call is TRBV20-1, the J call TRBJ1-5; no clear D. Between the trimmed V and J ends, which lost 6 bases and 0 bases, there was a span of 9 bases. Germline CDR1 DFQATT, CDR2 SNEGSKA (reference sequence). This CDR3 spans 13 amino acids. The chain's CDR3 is CSASQDSNQPQHF. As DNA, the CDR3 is TGCAGTGCAAGTCAGGATAGCAATCAGCCCCAGCATTTT.

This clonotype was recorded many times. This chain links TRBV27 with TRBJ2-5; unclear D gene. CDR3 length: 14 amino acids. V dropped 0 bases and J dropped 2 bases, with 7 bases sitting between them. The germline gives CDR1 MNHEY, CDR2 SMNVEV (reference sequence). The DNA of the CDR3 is TGTGCCAGCAGTTTATCAGGGTGGCAAGAGACCCAGTACTTC. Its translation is CASSLSGWQETQYF.

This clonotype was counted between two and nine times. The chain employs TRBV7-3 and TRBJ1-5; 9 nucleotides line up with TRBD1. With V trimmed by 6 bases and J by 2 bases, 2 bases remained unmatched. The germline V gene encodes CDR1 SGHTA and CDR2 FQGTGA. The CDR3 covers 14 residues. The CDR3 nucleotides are TGTGCCAGCAGTTGGGACAGGGGCAATCAGCCCCAGCATTTT. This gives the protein CASSWDRGNQPQHF.

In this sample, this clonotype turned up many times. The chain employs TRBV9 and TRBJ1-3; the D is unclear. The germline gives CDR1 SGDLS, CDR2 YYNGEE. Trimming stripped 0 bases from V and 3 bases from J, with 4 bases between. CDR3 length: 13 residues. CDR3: CASSVEGGNTIYF. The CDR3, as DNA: TGTGCCAGCAGCGTAGAGGGTGGAAACACCATATATTTT.